This TCR beta chain was sequenced during a study of shared clonotypes between healthy human individuals. Study summary: There were three CD4 naive, three CD4 memory, two CD8 naive and one CD8 memory plates per donor.

Study results and caveats: Rarefaction curves obtained for sorted subsets showed sequencing incomplete despite large depth. Memory subsets generally showed lower estimated richness than naive subsets.

This clone was seen a handful of times. The antigen is unknown. At the DNA level, this CDR3 is encoded by other sequences in the same sample as well. Libraries were prepared by immunoSEQ multiplex PCR; TCRdb keeps only in-frame clonotypes and omits some of them. The sample carries about 2.2 million clones, 93% recorded once. Naive CD8 isolation took CD45RO-negative cells positively selected for CCR7 and excluded terminally differentiated effector memory CD45RA+ cells. The CDR3 extends over 13 amino acids. CDR1 and CDR2 (germline): MNHEY, SVGAGI. V was pared by 5 bases and J by 2 bases, with 0 bases of the junction left unmatched.

Sequencing input: naive CD8+ T cells from PBMCs. The chain has TRBV6-5 and TRBJ1-5; TRBD1 matches 7 bases. This TCR came from a man between 18 and 29 years old in good health. Some clones in this sample may be carry-over from other donors' samples. The CDR3 protein is CASSTGGNQPQHF. CDR3 nucleotide sequence: TGTGCCAGCAGTACAGGGGGCAATCAGCCCCAGCATTTT.